The 20 T cell receptor beta chains presented below share a single source sample, sequenced in a study of CD8+ T cells in alopecia areata. The authors sorted pooled cutaneous lymph node cells using CD4, CD8alpha, NKG2D, NKG2ACE and other markers. cDNA prepared by RNA extraction and subsequent reverse transcription served as the template for sequencing. TCRdb keeps only in-frame clones here, not all; method: immunoSEQ multiplex PCR. This sample has 200,000 to 300,000 clones, each found more than once. The sample was CD4+ T cells sorted from a lymph node. The receptor source for this set is a C3H/HeJ mouse with alopecia areata. Strain haplotype (MHC): H2-k.

This clone was seen more than once but under ten times. The germline and genes are mouse ones. The observed sequence ends 4 residues before the CDR3 terminus, with the missing tail filled in from the germline J gene. The chain combines TRBV1 with TRBJ2-1; 7 bases line up with TRBD1. The J segment lost 4 bases and the V segment lost 5 bases, leaving 2 bases of the junction unmatched. The CDR3 covers 13 residues. Germline CDR1 reads NSQYPW; CDR2 reads LRSPGD (reference sequence). CDR3 loop: CTCSPRGYAEQFF. The covered CDR3 bases are TGCACCTGCAGTCCCAGGGGGTATGCT.

Of note for this clone: Genes and germline are mouse. The read gets to within 4 residues of the CDR3 end, and the germline J gene fills in the rest. J is TRBJ2-2 and V is TRBV13-3, with D uncertain. Looked up from germline, CDR1 is NNHDY and CDR2 is SYVADS. The V end lost 5 bases, the J end lost 3 bases, and 11 bases lay between the germline ends. The CDR3 is 14 residues long. Partial CDR3 DNA: TGTGCCAGCAGACAGCGAGGGTACACCGGG. Translating gives CASRQRGYTG. From start to end, the CDR3 is CASRQRGYTGQLYF.

This clone was counted ten times or more. Any gene name here is a mouse gene name. Read sequence stops 4 residues before the CDR3 end, and the germline J gene provides the missing end. This chain links TRBV13-1 with TRBJ2-1; TRBD2 agrees at 10 bases. In germline, CDR1 is NSHNY, CDR2 SYGAGN. Unmatched junction bases numbered 2, after V lost 3 bases and J lost 2 bases. This CDR3 contains 15 residues. CDR3 region: CASSGWGGDYAEQFF. The DNA read from the CDR3 is TGTGCCAGCAGTGGCTGGGGGGGCGACTATGCT.

Notes on this clone: Gene names refer to mouse genes. The read terminates 4 residues ahead of where the CDR3 ends, so the germline J gene completes it. The identical CDR3 is also encoded by other nucleotide sequences in the sample. The chain carries TRBV5 and TRBJ2-1; 7 bases align to TRBD2. The CDR3 consists of 15 residues. V lost 1 base, J lost 1 base, and 1 base stayed unmatched. Germline V gives CDR1 LGHNA, CDR2 YNLKQL (reference sequence). The CDR3 protein is CASSQVGGNYAEQFF. Partial CDR3 DNA: TGTGCCAGCAGCCAAGTGGGGGGAAACTATGCT.

In regard to this clone: Any gene name here is a mouse gene name. The read terminates 4 residues ahead of where the CDR3 ends, so the germline J gene completes it. The J gene is TRBJ1-2, the V gene TRBV19; the match to TRBD1 covers 7 bases. The CDR3 totals 15 residues. Germline V gene sequence: CDR1 FNHDT, CDR2 SITEND (reference sequence). V gave up 4 bases and J gave up 0 bases; unmatched junction bases: 6. Partial CDR3 DNA: TGTGCCAGCAGTTCCCTGGGGACAGCAAACTCC. It translates to CASSSLGTANS. The whole CDR3 region reads CASSSLGTANSDYTF.

There are a few counts of this clone. The gene names here belong to mouse. The read stops 4 residues short of the end of the CDR3; the missing end is completed from the germline J gene. V gene TRBV31 combines with J gene TRBJ1-2, with no clear D. Germline CDR1 reads GKSSPN; CDR2 reads SITVG. The CDR3 is 12 amino acids. V shed 2 bases and J shed 0 bases, with 4 bases lying between them. The sequenced CDR3 bases are TGTGCCTGGAGTAGTACAAACTCC. Translated, it gives CAWSSTNS. The CDR3 reads in full as CAWSSTNSDYTF.

This clone was counted between two and nine times. These gene names are mouse names. The read terminates 4 residues before the CDR3 end, so the remaining end is supplied by the germline J gene. This sample also contains other DNA sequences that code for the same CDR3. The rearrangement joins TRBV5 to TRBJ2-5; 9 nucleotides match TRBD1. CDR1 and CDR2 (germline): LGHNA, YNLKQL (reference sequence). This CDR3 spans 14 amino acids. The covered CDR3 bases are TGTGCCAGCAGCCCCACAGGGGGCAAAGAC. Translating gives CASSPTGGKD. The CDR3 in full is CASSPTGGKDTQYF.

Remarks on this clone: The genes are named according to mouse. The missing CDR3 end, 4 residues past where the read stops, is filled in from the germline J gene. The rearrangement uses TRBV5 and TRBJ2-1; 14 bases match TRBD2. The CDR3 contains 17 residues. V was clipped by 4 bases and J by 2 bases; unmatched bases: 4. The germline V gene has CDR1 LGHNA and CDR2 YNLKQL (reference sequence). Here the CDR3 reads CASSPGTGGADYAEQFF. CDR3 DNA (partial): TGTGCCAGCAGCCCTGGGACTGGGGGGGCGGACTATGCT.

Points on this clone: The genes and germline here are from mouse. The sequenced fragment ends 4 residues before the CDR3 boundary, so the rest is inferred from the germline J gene. J is TRBJ2-7 and V is TRBV19; 10 positions agree with TRBD1. The CDR3 loop spans 14 amino acids. Germline V gene data show CDR1 as FNHDT and CDR2 as SITEND (reference sequence). CDR3 bases read: TGTGCCAGCAGTATTGGGGGGACAGGGGAT. This codes for CASSIGGTGD. In full, the CDR3 is CASSIGGTGDEQYF.

A few counts support this clone. The genes are named according to mouse. The read stops 4 residues short of the end of the CDR3; the missing end is completed from the germline J gene. V is TRBV14 and J is TRBJ2-5; maybe TRBD1 (5 bases). The length of the CDR3 is 14 residues. Germline V CDR1 and CDR2: SGHDT, FRDEAV. The V end was cut by 2 bases, the J end by 0 bases, with 7 bases between. The CDR3 DNA, read in part, is TGTGCCAGCAGTTTGACAGTTAACCAAGAC. Translation gives CASSLTVNQD. Given in full, the CDR3 is CASSLTVNQDTQYF.

Details on this clone: Gene names denote mouse genes. The CDR3 end lies 4 residues beyond the end of the read and is filled in from the germline J gene. This chain connects TRBV5 to TRBJ2-2; D possibly corresponds to TRBD1 (6 bases). The germline CDR1 and CDR2 sequences are LGHNA and YNLKQL (reference sequence). V lost 4 bases and J lost 0, with 12 bases in between. This CDR3 has 16 residues. The CDR3 DNA, read in part, is TGTGCCAGCAGCCGGGGGACACCTGCAAACACCGGG. Encoded protein: CASSRGTPANTG. The CDR3 as a whole reads CASSRGTPANTGQLYF.

This clone showed up just a few times. Gene names and germline match the mouse. The read is 4 residues too short to cover the CDR3 end, so that end is filled in from the germline J gene. This sample includes further DNA sequences coding for the same CDR3. V usage is TRBV31 and J usage is TRBJ2-3, with 8 bases identical to TRBD2. Germline assignment: CDR1 GKSSPN and CDR2 SITVG. This CDR3 is 15 amino acids long. Trimming at V came to 0 bases and at J to 0 bases, leaving 2 bases not matched to a gene. Incomplete CDR3 DNA: TGTGCCTGGAGTCTCTGGGGGGCTAGTGCAGAA. This codes for CAWSLWGASAE. The whole CDR3 sequence is CAWSLWGASAETLYF.

Only a few counts were recorded for this clone. Mouse gene names apply. The read terminates 4 residues before the CDR3 end, so the remaining end is supplied by the germline J gene. The rearrangement uses TRBV13-1 and TRBJ2-2; D may be TRBD1 (6 bases). V gave up 0 bases and J gave up 3 bases, with 9 bases separating them. The CDR3 is 15 amino acids. From germline, CDR1 is NSHNY and CDR2 SYGAGN. The CDR3 sequence is CASSDVRGDTGQLYF. CDR3 DNA (partial): TGTGCCAGCAGTGATGTCAGGGGAGACACCGGG.

This clone has only a few counts. A much larger clone lies one base from this, so it may be a read error. Genes and germline come from the mouse. The CDR3 is cut off 4 residues early in the read; its end comes from the germline J gene. Other DNA sequences in this sample translate to the same CDR3. The rearrangement links TRBV13-3 to TRBJ1-2; 8 nucleotides line up with TRBD1. Germline CDR1 is NNHDY and CDR2 is SYVADS. V lost 1 base, J lost 3 bases, and 2 bases stayed unmatched. CDR3 length: 14 amino acids. CDR3 sequence: CASSDQGADSDYTF. The DNA read from the CDR3 is TGTGCCAGCAGTGATCAGGGGGCGGACTCC.

As for this clone: The genes are named according to mouse. The missing CDR3 end, 3 residues past where the read stops, is filled in from the germline J gene. V and J are TRBV1 and TRBJ1-6, with D maybe TRBD1 (6 bases). TRBJ1-6 is flagged as an ORF with uncertain function. Germline assignment: CDR1 NSQYPW and CDR2 LRSPGD (reference sequence). This CDR3 comprises 15 residues. V dropped 3 bases and J dropped 3 bases, with 9 bases sitting between them. The DNA read from the CDR3 is TGCACCTGCAGTGCCCTGGACAGCTATAATTCGCCC. It specifies CTCSALDSYNSP. The CDR3 as a whole reads CTCSALDSYNSPLYF.

A few counts support this clone. Any gene name here is a mouse gene name. The read gets to within 4 residues of the CDR3 end, and the germline J gene fills in the rest. The genes are TRBV17 and TRBJ2-4; 10 bases are shared with TRBD1. Trimming at V came to 3 bases and at J to 0 bases, leaving 3 bases not matched to a gene. Germline V gene sequence: CDR1 MNHDT, CDR2 YYDKIL. The CDR3 contains 16 residues. The sequenced part of the CDR3 DNA is TGTGCTAGCAGTAGGGACAGGGGGAGAAGTCAAAAC. Protein product: CASSRDRGRSQN. The entire CDR3 protein reads CASSRDRGRSQNTLYF.

This clone has a handful of counts. Mouse gene names apply. The observed sequence ends 4 residues before the CDR3 terminus, with the missing tail filled in from the germline J gene. The V and J genes are TRBV19 and TRBJ2-3; no firm D call. The germline CDR1 and CDR2 sequences are FNHDT and SITEND (reference sequence). Trimming took 6 bases from V and 0 from J, leaving 8 bases between them. The CDR3 sequence is 13 residues long. CDR3 bases read: TGTGCCAGCACCCCCAATAGTGCAGAA. Translating gives CASTPNSAE. The entire CDR3 is CASTPNSAETLYF.

As concerns this clone: Gene names are mouse gene names. The read finishes 4 residues shy of the CDR3 end, and the germline J gene is used to complete it. The sample carries other DNA sequences with the same CDR3. V and J are TRBV13-3 and TRBJ2-1, with 9 bases matching TRBD2. The V segment lost 5 bases and the J segment 0 bases; nucleotides outside the gene matches: 0. CDR3 length: 14 amino acids. CDR1 NNHDY and CDR2 SYVADS come from the germline V gene. The part of the CDR3 DNA that was read is TGTGCCAGCAGGACTGGGGGTAACTATGCT. Translation: CASRTGGNYA. The full CDR3 reads CASRTGGNYAEQFF.

This clone has at least ten counts. All gene names here are mouse names. The CDR3 extends 4 residues past the end of the read, so its final part is completed from the germline J gene. The chain combines TRBV17 with TRBJ2-3; maybe TRBD2 (5 bases). Trimming shortened V by 0 bases and J by 0 bases, and 7 bases separated the two germline ends. Looked up from germline, CDR1 is MNHDT and CDR2 is YYDKIL. This CDR3 region has 15 residues. CDR3 DNA (partial): TGTGCTAGCAGTAGAGATAGACTGAGTGCAGAA. Amino acid sequence: CASSRDRLSAE. The whole CDR3 is CASSRDRLSAETLYF. The full variable domain, rest sourced from reference TRBV17 and TRBJ2-3, is DTTVKQNPRYKLARVGKPVNLICSQTMNHDTMYWYQKKPNQAPKLLLFYYDKILNREADTFEKFQSSRPNNSFCSLYIGSAGLEYSAMYLCASSRDRLSAETLYFGSGTRLTVL.

Worth noting for this clone: Mouse gene names and germline throughout. The sequence runs out 4 residues before the end of the CDR3; the remainder is reconstructed from the germline J gene. This rearrangement joins TRBV13-1 to TRBJ2-2; D might be TRBD2 (6 bases). The germline V and J ends were trimmed by 0 bases and 3 bases, with 9 bases remaining between them. The CDR3 covers 15 residues. Germline assignment: CDR1 NSHNY and CDR2 SYGAGN. The CDR3 sequence: CASSDAGGHTGQLYF. CDR3 DNA, as far as it was read: TGTGCCAGCAGTGATGCGGGGGGTCACACCGGG.